The rows below give T cell receptor beta chains drawn from one sample of a study of blood T cells in healthy people across ages. TCRdb re-analysed the 5' RACE reads in MiXCR, keeping a single row per CDR3 protein. This repertoire shows fewer than 900,000 distinct CDR3 sequences, around 34% found once; its top ten account for 10% to 15%. What was sequenced was blood. These receptors came from a man between 18 and 35 years old in good health. Each CDR3 is given with its conserved first and last residue. Fields, in order: V gene, CDR3 protein.

v_gene: TRBV20-1; CDR3aa: CSAREWGLAGVNEQFF
v_gene: TRBV12-3/TRBV12-4; CDR3aa: CASAIGRPLTDTQYF
v_gene: TRBV12-3/TRBV12-4; CDR3aa: CASSVGLSYNEQYF
v_gene: TRBV4-2; CDR3aa: CASSPPGQSAFF
v_gene: TRBV7-3; CDR3aa: CASSSDGLGTEAFF
v_gene: TRBV20-1; CDR3aa: CSARGQGAGYEQYF
v_gene: TRBV12-3/TRBV12-4; CDR3aa: CASSFRLGTDTQYF
v_gene: TRBV3-1; CDR3aa: CASSQRDRGLTEAFF
v_gene: TRBV20-1; CDR3aa: CSARDLRQGDSYEQYF
v_gene: TRBV9; CDR3aa: CASGGTRANEQFF
v_gene: TRBV12-3/TRBV12-4; CDR3aa: CASSVAGGQETQFF
v_gene: TRBV27; CDR3aa: CASSLYTAREQYF
v_gene: TRBV7-2; CDR3aa: CASSLAGAGKSSYEQYF
v_gene: TRBV4-1; CDR3aa: CASSQDNRGRLNSPFHF
v_gene: TRBV4-2; CDR3aa: CASSQDDPSRASNTGELFF
v_gene: TRBV30; CDR3aa: CAWSLGDNEQFF
v_gene: TRBV6-5; CDR3aa: CASRDRRIQETQYF
v_gene: TRBV6-2/TRBV6-3; CDR3aa: CASLMDITYEQYF
v_gene: TRBV12-3/TRBV12-4; CDR3aa: CASSLRGGEGRDAQYF
v_gene: TRBV12-3/TRBV12-4; CDR3aa: CASTLYNEQFF
v_gene: TRBV7-9; CDR3aa: CAGSLEGQVSMYF
v_gene: TRBV2; CDR3aa: CASSEEQQSNQPQHF
v_gene: TRBV20-1; CDR3aa: CSARGLGLGRETQYF
v_gene: TRBV5-6; CDR3aa: CASSGGLAGGDIYNEQFF
v_gene: TRBV3-1; CDR3aa: CASSQGLIEQFF
v_gene: TRBV4-3; CDR3aa: CASSRSRDQPQHF
v_gene: TRBV12-3/TRBV12-4; CDR3aa: CASSQWIVRHNTGELFF
v_gene: TRBV27; CDR3aa: CASSFGGHIKYNEQFF
v_gene: TRBV5-1; CDR3aa: CASSLGQKDEQFF
v_gene: TRBV20-1; CDR3aa: CSARALGQASGSNYGYTF
v_gene: TRBV7-2; CDR3aa: CASSSNRVGYNSPLHF
v_gene: TRBV10-3; CDR3aa: CAISGQNYGYTF
v_gene: TRBV5-1; CDR3aa: CASSFSTFNTEAFF
v_gene: TRBV5-1; CDR3aa: CASNGGARGNEQFF
v_gene: TRBV29-1; CDR3aa: CSVGTSETGTADFGGTDTQYF
v_gene: TRBV7-2; CDR3aa: CASSERLPPRFF
v_gene: TRBV6-5; CDR3aa: CASSYLGRDGELAKNIQYF
v_gene: TRBV20-1; CDR3aa: CSARDRRAGDTQYF
v_gene: TRBV25-1; CDR3aa: CASSEYRAGDEKLFF
v_gene: TRBV5-1; CDR3aa: CASSLQEGGGGNEQFF
v_gene: TRBV20-1; CDR3aa: CSGIGWISEQYF
v_gene: TRBV28; CDR3aa: CASRPTPSEQFF
v_gene: TRBV29-1; CDR3aa: CSVRGQAKLSGANVLTF
v_gene: TRBV20-1; CDR3aa: CSATTGQETQYF
v_gene: TRBV27; CDR3aa: CASSSFWDTPPYNEQYF
v_gene: TRBV7-2; CDR3aa: CASSRRPSSYNEQFF
v_gene: TRBV4-3; CDR3aa: CASSQDLQEGINEQYF
v_gene: TRBV7-9; CDR3aa: CASSGGLAGGSEQFF
v_gene: TRBV20-1; CDR3aa: CSARDSAEAAKNIQYF
v_gene: TRBV11-2; CDR3aa: CASSVGVPNYGYTF
v_gene: TRBV5-1; CDR3aa: CASSLAGPSNTGELFF
v_gene: TRBV2; CDR3aa: CASSDRTGSEAFF